This passage covers 12 T cell receptor beta chains from one sample sequenced in a study of shared clonotypes between healthy human individuals. Profiling relied on immunoSEQ multiplex PCR, and the TCRdb table lists in-frame clones only, not all of them. The sample carries about 510,000 clones, less than 85% recorded once. Sample: PBMCs. All receptors derive from a woman in her forties in good health. Some clones in this sample may be carry-over from other donors' samples.

The rearrangement uses TRBV18 and TRBJ1-3; D is perhaps TRBD1 (5 bases). This CDR3 contains 16 residues. CDR1 is KGHSH and CDR2 is LQKENI in the germline V gene. The V end lost 0 bases, the J end lost 2 bases, and 11 bases lay between the germline ends. CDR3 residues: CASSPPDGGTGNTIYF. The CDR3 DNA reads as TGTGCCAGCTCACCACCGGATGGGGGAACTGGAAACACCATATATTTT. The full variable domain, its missing parts supplied by reference TRBV18 and TRBJ1-3, is NAGVMQNPRHLVRRRGQEARLRCSPMKGHSHVYWYRQLPEEGLKFMVYLQKENIIDESGMPKERFSAEFPKEGPSILRIQQVVRGDSAAYFCASSPPDGGTGNTIYFGEGSWLTVV.

V gene TRBV4-2 combines with J gene TRBJ2-5; tentatively, D is TRBD2 (6 bases). This CDR3 is 15 amino acids long. Germline loops: CDR1 LGHNA, CDR2 YNFKEQ. Trimming stripped 0 bases from V and 5 bases from J, with 13 bases between. The CDR3 is CASSQDPGAGETQYF. The CDR3, as DNA: TGTGCCAGCAGCCAAGATCCGGGAGCCGGGGAGACCCAGTACTTC.

CDR3 sequence (DNA): TGTGCCAGCAGTTACCCGGGGACCTACGAGCAGTACTTC. It is translated as CASSYPGTYEQYF. This chain connects TRBV6-6 to TRBJ2-7; a weak D match, TRBD2 (5 bases). The CDR3 is 13 residues long. Between the trimmed V and J ends, which lost 2 bases and 2 bases, there was a span of 7 bases. Germline values: CDR1 MNHNY, CDR2 SVGAGI (reference sequence).

V is TRBV2 and J is TRBJ2-5; D is undetermined. There are 13 residues in the CDR3. Trimming removed 2 bases at V and 4 bases at J, with 8 bases between. Germline V CDR1 and CDR2: SNHLY, FYNNEI. In nucleotides, the CDR3 is TGTGCCAGCAGTGAATACGAGCGAGAGACCCAGTACTTC. Amino acid sequence: CASSEYERETQYF.

This clone showed up just once. This may come from a read error, since a much larger clone is one base off. The rearrangement joins TRBV2 to TRBJ2-3, with a tentative D call TRBD2 (5 bases). Germline-derived CDR1 and CDR2 are SNHLY and FYNNEI. The CDR3 sequence is 13 residues long. V gave up 6 bases and J gave up 1 base, with 8 bases separating them. The CDR3 spells CASRPGGTDTQYF. The CDR3, as DNA: TGTGCCAGCAGACCCGGGGGCACAGATACGCAGTATTTT.

The J gene is TRBJ1-1, the V gene TRBV29-1, with D possibly being TRBD1 (5 bases). Trimming shortened V by 4 bases and J by 1 base, and 10 bases separated the two germline ends. Germline V lookup: CDR1 SQVTM, CDR2 ANQGSEA. This CDR3 comprises 13 residues. The DNA of the CDR3 is TGCAGCGTTGGAAGGACACCGAACACTGAAGCTTTCTTT. Protein: CSVGRTPNTEAFF.

The chain is built from TRBV29-1 and TRBJ1-1; D might be TRBD1 (5 bases). V lost 5 bases and J 5 bases, leaving 18 bases between the germline ends. CDR1 and CDR2 (germline): SQVTM, ANQGSEA. This CDR3 has 14 amino acids. The CDR3, as DNA: TGCAGCGTTACAAGCGGGGGGGTAGGAACTGAAGCTTTCTTT. Protein sequence: CSVTSGGVGTEAFF.

This clone was found a few times. The CDR3 DNA is TGTGCCAGCAGTTTGAGACGGCAAGAGACCCAGTACTTC. As protein: CASSLRRQETQYF. The V gene is TRBV27, the J gene TRBJ2-5; D gene unclear. V dropped 3 bases and J dropped 2 bases, with 7 bases sitting between them. CDR1 is MNHEY, CDR2 SMNVEV, per germline (reference sequence). This CDR3 has 13 amino acids.

The chain uses TRBV6-1 and TRBJ2-1; 7 bases align to TRBD1. The CDR3 loop spans 16 amino acids. Germline values: CDR1 MNHNS, CDR2 SASEGT. V lost 1 base and J lost 4; bases outside the gene matches: 7. CDR3 DNA: TGTGCCAGCAGTGAAGGTGGGACAGCGTTTTACAATGAGCAGTTCTTC. It is translated as CASSEGGTAFYNEQFF.

The sample holds a few counts of this clone. The CDR3 DNA sequence: TGTGCCACCTCCCCCAGGGAAGGCTCTGGGGCCAACGTCCTGACTTTC. Residues: CATSPREGSGANVLTF. This chain links TRBV15 with TRBJ2-6; TRBD1 might be the D (5 bases). The CDR3 is 16 amino acids. Trimming pared 8 bases from V and 0 bases from J, leaving 14 bases between. CDR1 and CDR2 (germline): LNHNV, YYDKDF (reference sequence). The full variable domain, rest sourced from reference TRBV15 and TRBJ2-6, is DAMVIQNPRYQVTQFGKPVTLSCSQTLNHNVMYWYQQKSSQAPKLLFHYYDKDFNNEADTPDNFQSRRPNTSFCFLDIRSPGLGDTAMYLCATSPREGSGANVLTFGAGSRLTVL.

The chain employs TRBV19 and TRBJ1-3, with D possibly matching TRBD1 (5 bases). CDR1 is LNHDA and CDR2 is SQIVND in the germline V gene (reference sequence). V was trimmed by 4 bases and J by 3 bases, leaving 10 bases between them. This CDR3 has 14 residues. This CDR3 is CASSRGIVGNTIYF. The CDR3 region has the DNA TGTGCCAGTAGTAGGGGCATCGTTGGAAACACCATATATTTT.

The rearrangement uses TRBV10-1 and TRBJ2-1; D uncertain. V was clipped by 2 bases and J by 3 bases, with 8 bases between them. The CDR3 runs to 14 residues. CDR1 and CDR2 from the germline V gene are WNHNN and SYGVQD (reference sequence). CDR3 sequence (DNA): TGCGCCAGCAGTGAGGGTGCGATCTACAATGAGCAGTTCTTC. It codes for CASSEGAIYNEQFF.